Following are 10 T cell receptor beta chains from one sample sequenced in a study of blood T cells in healthy people across ages. Together with a sample-barcoded 5' primer, a J-beta primer mix was included in a second PCR lasting about 6 to 11 cycles. From the 5' RACE reads, TCRdb called clonotypes with MiXCR, one entry per CDR3 protein. The sample holds 710,000 or so distinct CDR3 sequences, roughly 32% seen once. Sequenced material: blood. These receptors all stem from a woman of 80 years or more in good health.

Concerning this clonotype: Given a much more abundant clone one base away, this may be a read error. The final CDR3 position lacks the conserved phenylalanine or tryptophan, pointing to a likely read error. The V call is TRBV7-2, the J call TRBJ1-5; D is undetermined. CDR1 SGHTA and CDR2 FQGNSA come from the germline V gene. V was clipped by 6 bases and J by 10 bases, with 19 bases between them. The CDR3 sequence is 14 residues long. The CDR3 nucleotides read TGTGCCAGCAGTCTTCGGACGGTAGAGTTTCCCCAGCATGTT. Protein sequence: CASSLRTVEFPQHV.

V gene TRBV30 combines with J gene TRBJ2-5; 8 bases line up with TRBD2. The J segment lost 2 bases and the V segment lost 7 bases, leaving 15 bases of the junction unmatched. Looked up from germline, CDR1 is GTSNPN and CDR2 is SVGIG (reference sequence). The CDR3 has 16 amino acids. CDR3 nucleotide sequence: TGTGCCTCCGGCCGGAAGGGCGGGGGGTTTCAAGAGACCCAGTACTTC. Protein: CASGRKGGGFQETQYF.

The chain is built from TRBV29-1 and TRBJ1-2; the D is unclear. Deletions cut 4 bases from V and 1 base from J, with 13 bases between. The germline V gene has CDR1 SQVTM and CDR2 ANQGSEA. CDR3 length equals 14 residues. CDR3 sequence (DNA): TGCAGCGTTGGGGGTCACCTCGATAACTATGGCTACACCTTC. Amino acids: CSVGGHLDNYGYTF. Full variable domain (remainder filled in from reference TRBV29-1 and TRBJ1-2): SAVISQKPSRDICQRGTSLTIQCQVDSQVTMMFWYRQQPGQSLTLIATANQGSEATYESGFVIDKFPISRPNLTFSTLTVSNMSPEDSSIYLCSVGGHLDNYGYTFGSGTRLTVV.

This clonotype occurred many times. This rearrangement joins TRBV6-5 to TRBJ2-7, with D unclear. The V end lost 6 bases, the J end lost 0 bases, and 6 bases lay between the germline ends. The CDR3 length is 12 residues. CDR1 MNHEY and CDR2 SVGAGI come from the germline V gene. CDR3 nucleotide sequence: TGTGCCAGCAGAGCCAGCTCCTACGAGCAGTACTTC. It encodes CASRASSYEQYF.

As for this clonotype: Without the conserved terminal phenylalanine or tryptophan, this CDR3 likely stems from a read error. J is TRBJ1-5 and V is TRBV6-6; unclear D gene. Germline CDR1 MNHNY, CDR2 SVGAGI (reference sequence). This CDR3 has 14 amino acids. V was cut by 2 bases and J by 0 bases, with 5 bases left in between. The CDR3 sequence is CASSYRDSNQPQHL. The CDR3 DNA sequence: TGTGCCAGCAGTTACAGGGATAGCAATCAGCCCCAGCATTTG.

This clonotype was observed a few times. A much bigger clone sits one base away, suggesting this may be a read error. V and J are TRBV7-9 and TRBJ1-4; 9 positions agree with TRBD1. CDR3 length: 14 amino acids. Germline V lookup: CDR1 SEHNR, CDR2 FQNEAQ (reference sequence). The CDR3 bases are TGTGCCAGCAGCGAGGACAGGGGCGATGAAAAACGGTTTTTT. Its translation is CASSEDRGDEKRFF.

V gene TRBV20-1 combines with J gene TRBJ2-7; D gene uncertain. Germline values: CDR1 DFQATT, CDR2 SNEGSKA (reference sequence). This CDR3 has 12 residues. The CDR3 DNA follows: TGCGGTGTCCGCGGACGCGCCCACGAGCAGTACTTC. Protein product: CGVRGRAHEQYF.

This chain joins TRBV5-1 and TRBJ1-1, with D perhaps matching TRBD1 (5 bases). V lost 3 bases to trimming and J lost 3 bases, with 12 bases between them. CDR1 is SGHRS and CDR2 is YFSETQ in the germline V gene. The CDR3 loop spans 14 amino acids. The CDR3 sequence: CASSSSPGYTEAFF. The DNA for the CDR3 is TGCGCCAGCAGCTCGAGCCCAGGGTACACTGAAGCTTTCTTT.

Many counts were recorded for this clonotype. A read error may explain this, as a much larger clone is one base away. The rearrangement joins TRBV29-1 to TRBJ2-6; either TRBD1 or TRBD2 may fit D (5 bases each). In germline, CDR1 is SQVTM, CDR2 ANQGSEA. The CDR3 runs to 13 residues. CDR3 in DNA: TGCAGCGTTGCTAGCTCTGGGGCCAACGTCCGGACTTTC. Protein sequence: CSVASSGANVRTF.

This clonotype was recorded once. An end of the junction does not agree with germline; a read error may underlie this. The chain has TRBV5-1 and TRBJ2-2; D may be TRBD1 or TRBD2 (5 bases each). Per the germline V gene, CDR1 is SGHRS and CDR2 is YFSETQ. The CDR3 is made up of 13 amino acids. The CDR3 DNA sequence: TGCGCCAGCAGCCTGGGACCCACCGGGGAGCGGTTTTTT. Translated, it gives CASSLGPTGERFF.